This T cell receptor (beta chain) derives from a study of blood T cell repertoires in COVID-19. Overall study: There were acute and convalescent COVID-19 samples, and they came from the United States, Italy and Spain.

The germline V gene has CDR1 MNHEY and CDR2 SMNVEV (reference sequence). The CDR3 consists of 14 residues. Trimming took 3 bases from V and 5 from J; bases not matched to a gene: 5. Per the original data handling: Counts of nucleated cells, estimated from reference gene primer amplification, were obtained. The method was immunoSEQ multiplex PCR; TCRdb's version includes in-frame clones alone and lacks a portion of them. The V and J calls and the clone size are those of that table, but D and trimming were determined from the DNA. The table lists under 250,000 clones, roughly 81% of them singletons, with about 4% in the top ten.

The TCR was taken from a man aged 45 to 65 with acute or convalescent COVID-19. Source material: peripheral blood. The chain joins TRBV27 to TRBJ2-7; TRBD1 agrees at 9 bases. CDR3 sequence (DNA): TGTGCCAGCAGTTTTCTAGACAGGGGGAACGAGCAGTACTTC. It encodes CASSFLDRGNEQYF.